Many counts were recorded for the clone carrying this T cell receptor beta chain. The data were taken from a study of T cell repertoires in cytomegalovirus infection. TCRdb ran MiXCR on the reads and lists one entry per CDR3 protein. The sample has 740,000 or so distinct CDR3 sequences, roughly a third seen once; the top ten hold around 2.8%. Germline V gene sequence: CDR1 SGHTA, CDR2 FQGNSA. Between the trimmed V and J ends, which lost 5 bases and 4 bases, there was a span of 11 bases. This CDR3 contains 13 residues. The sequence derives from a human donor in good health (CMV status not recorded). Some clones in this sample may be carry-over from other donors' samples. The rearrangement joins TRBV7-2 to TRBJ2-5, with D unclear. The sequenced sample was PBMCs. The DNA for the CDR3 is TGTGCCAGCAGCATAATTGATAGAGAGACCCAGTACTTC. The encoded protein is CASSIIDRETQYF.